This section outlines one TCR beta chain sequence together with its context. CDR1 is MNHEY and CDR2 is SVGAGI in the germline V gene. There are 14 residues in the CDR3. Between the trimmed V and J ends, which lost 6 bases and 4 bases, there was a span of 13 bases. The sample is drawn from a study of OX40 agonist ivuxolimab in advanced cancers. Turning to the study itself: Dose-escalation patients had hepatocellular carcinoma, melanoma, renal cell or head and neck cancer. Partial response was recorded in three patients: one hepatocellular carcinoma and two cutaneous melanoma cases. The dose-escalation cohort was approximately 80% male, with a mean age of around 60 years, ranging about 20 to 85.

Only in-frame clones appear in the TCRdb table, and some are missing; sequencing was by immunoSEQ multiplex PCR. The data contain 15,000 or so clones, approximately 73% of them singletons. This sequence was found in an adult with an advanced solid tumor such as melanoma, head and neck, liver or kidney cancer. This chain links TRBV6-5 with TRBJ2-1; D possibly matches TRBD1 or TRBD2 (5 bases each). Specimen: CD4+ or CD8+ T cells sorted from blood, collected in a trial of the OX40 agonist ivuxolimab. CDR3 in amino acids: CASSLGTRYNEQFF. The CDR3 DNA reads TGTGCCAGCAGCCTTGGGACCCGATACAATGAGCAGTTCTTC.